This TCR beta chain is drawn from a study of siplizumab effects on memory and regulatory T cells. Repertoires were generated with immunoSEQ multiplex PCR, while TCRdb's copy carries only in-frame clones and drops some. The data show just over 60,000 clones, around 80% seen once. Germline V gene lookup returns CDR1 SGHVS and CDR2 FQNEAQ. The CDR3 is 15 amino acids. V lost 7 bases, J lost 2 bases, and 5 bases stayed unmatched. This TCR derives from a human donor in good health. The specimen was memory CD4+ T cells sorted from blood. The J gene is TRBJ2-3, the V gene TRBV7-8; 11 bases are a match to TRBD2. The CDR3 region has the DNA TGTGCCAGCACCAGACTAGCGGGGTTCACAGATACGCAGTATTTT. It codes for CASTRLAGFTDTQYF.